The clone carrying this T cell receptor (beta chain) was recorded many times. Its target is not known. The CDR3 consists of 10 residues. With molecular barcodes, quantitative 5'-RACE was used to make the TCR beta libraries. From the 5' RACE reads, TCRdb called clonotypes with MiXCR, one entry per CDR3 protein. The table records roughly 490,000 distinct CDR3 sequences, less than 6% of them present only once. This specimen belongs to a study of CD8 T cells in ankylosing spondylitis. Findings and limits, study-wide: Clones linked to disease, bearing a CD8+ phenotype, were relatively rare in peripheral blood. Roughly eight highly homologous variants made up a TCR beta motif that seemed to typify ankylosing spondylitis blood. In reactive arthritis synovial fluid and blood, some motif variants had been reported before.

The source is a male donor with ankylosing spondylitis. The sequencing input was blood, either unsorted or a sorted T cell fraction (not recorded which). This chain connects TRBV21-1 to TRBJ1-1. TRBV21-1 is annotated as a pseudogene. The CDR3: CASSLNEAFF. DNA of the CDR3: TGTGCCAGCAGCCTGAACGAAGCTTTCTTT.